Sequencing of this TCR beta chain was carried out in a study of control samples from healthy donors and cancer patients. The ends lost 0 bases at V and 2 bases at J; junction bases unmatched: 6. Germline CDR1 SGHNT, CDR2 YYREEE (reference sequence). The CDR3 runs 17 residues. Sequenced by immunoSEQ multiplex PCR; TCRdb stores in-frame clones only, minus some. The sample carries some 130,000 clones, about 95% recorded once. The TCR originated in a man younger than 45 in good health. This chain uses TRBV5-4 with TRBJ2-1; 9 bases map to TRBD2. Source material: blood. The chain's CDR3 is CASSLVGGGVPYNEQFF. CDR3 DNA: TGTGCCAGCAGCTTGGTAGGCGGGGGGGTTCCCTACAATGAGCAGTTCTTC.